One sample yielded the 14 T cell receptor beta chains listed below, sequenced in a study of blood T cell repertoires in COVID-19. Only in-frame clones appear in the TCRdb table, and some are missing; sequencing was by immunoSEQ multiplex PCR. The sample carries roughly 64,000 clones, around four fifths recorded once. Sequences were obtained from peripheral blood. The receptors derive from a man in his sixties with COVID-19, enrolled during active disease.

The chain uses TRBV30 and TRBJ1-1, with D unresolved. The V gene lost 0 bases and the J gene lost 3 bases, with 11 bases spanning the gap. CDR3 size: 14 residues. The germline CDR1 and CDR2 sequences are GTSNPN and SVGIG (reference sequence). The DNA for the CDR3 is TGTGCCTGGAGTGTAAAGCGGGTATACACTGAAGCTTTCTTT. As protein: CAWSVKRVYTEAFF.

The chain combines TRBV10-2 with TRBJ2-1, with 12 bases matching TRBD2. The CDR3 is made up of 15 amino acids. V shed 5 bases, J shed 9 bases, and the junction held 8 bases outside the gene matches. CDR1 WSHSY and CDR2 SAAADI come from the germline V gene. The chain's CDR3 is CASSKTSGGSSEQFF. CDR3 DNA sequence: TGCGCCAGCAGTAAGACTAGCGGGGGCTCCTCTGAGCAGTTCTTC.

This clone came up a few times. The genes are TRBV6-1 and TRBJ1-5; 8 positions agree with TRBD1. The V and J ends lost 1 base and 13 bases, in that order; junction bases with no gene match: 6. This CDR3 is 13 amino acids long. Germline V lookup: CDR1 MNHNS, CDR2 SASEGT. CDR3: CASSEEWTGPQHF. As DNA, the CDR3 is TGTGCCAGCAGTGAAGAGTGGACAGGGCCTCAGCATTTT.

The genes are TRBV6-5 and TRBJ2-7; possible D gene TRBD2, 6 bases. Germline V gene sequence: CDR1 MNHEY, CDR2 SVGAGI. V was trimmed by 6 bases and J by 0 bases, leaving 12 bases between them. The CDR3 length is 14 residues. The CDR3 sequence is CASSTGEGSYEQYF. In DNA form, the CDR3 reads TGTGCCAGCAGCACGGGAGAGGGCTCCTACGAGCAGTACTTC.

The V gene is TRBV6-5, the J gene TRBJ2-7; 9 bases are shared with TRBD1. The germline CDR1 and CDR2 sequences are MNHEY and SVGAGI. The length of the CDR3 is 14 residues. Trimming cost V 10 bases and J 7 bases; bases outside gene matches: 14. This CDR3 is CATSRDRENGEQYF. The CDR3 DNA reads TGTGCCACCTCCCGGGACAGGGAGAATGGGGAGCAGTACTTC.

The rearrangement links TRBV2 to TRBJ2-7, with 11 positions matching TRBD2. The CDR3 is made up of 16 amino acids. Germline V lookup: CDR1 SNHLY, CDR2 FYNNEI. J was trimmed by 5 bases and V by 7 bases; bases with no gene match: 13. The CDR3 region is CASNQGVSGRVHEQYF. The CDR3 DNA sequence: TGTGCCAGCAATCAAGGAGTTAGCGGGAGGGTCCACGAGCAGTACTTC.

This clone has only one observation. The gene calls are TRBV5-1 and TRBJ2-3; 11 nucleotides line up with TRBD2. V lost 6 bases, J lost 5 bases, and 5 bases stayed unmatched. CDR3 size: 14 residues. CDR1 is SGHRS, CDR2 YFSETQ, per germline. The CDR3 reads CASKLAGGQDTQYF. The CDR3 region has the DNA TGCGCCAGCAAGCTAGCGGGGGGACAAGATACGCAGTATTTT.

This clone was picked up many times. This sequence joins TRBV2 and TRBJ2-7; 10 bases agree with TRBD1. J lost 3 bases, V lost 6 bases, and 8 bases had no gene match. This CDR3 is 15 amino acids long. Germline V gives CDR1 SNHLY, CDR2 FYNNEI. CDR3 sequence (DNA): TGTGCCAGCAGACCAGGGACAGGGGCTTTCTACGAGCAGTACTTC. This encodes CASRPGTGAFYEQYF.

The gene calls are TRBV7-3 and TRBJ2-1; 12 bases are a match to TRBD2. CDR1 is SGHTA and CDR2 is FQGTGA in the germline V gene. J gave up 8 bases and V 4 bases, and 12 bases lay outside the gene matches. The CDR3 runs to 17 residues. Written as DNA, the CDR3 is TGTGCCAGCAGCTCCATCGGGACTAGCGGGTCCCTCGATGAGCAGTTCTTC. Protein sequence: CASSSIGTSGSLDEQFF.

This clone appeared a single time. In DNA form, the CDR3 reads TGTGCCAGCAGCCCAGGCCCATCTAACTATGGCTACACCTTC. Its translation is CASSPGPSNYGYTF. The V and J genes are TRBV11-2 and TRBJ1-2; no firm D call. The germline CDR1 and CDR2 sequences are SGHAT and FQNNGV. This CDR3 is built from 14 residues. The V end was cut by 5 bases, the J end by 0 bases, with 10 bases between.

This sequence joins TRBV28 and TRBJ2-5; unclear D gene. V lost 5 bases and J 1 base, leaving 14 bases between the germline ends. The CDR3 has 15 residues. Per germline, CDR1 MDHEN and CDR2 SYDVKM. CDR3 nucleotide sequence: TGTGCCAGCAGTCGAGAAATTAATCCCCAAGAGACCCAGTACTTC. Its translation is CASSREINPQETQYF.

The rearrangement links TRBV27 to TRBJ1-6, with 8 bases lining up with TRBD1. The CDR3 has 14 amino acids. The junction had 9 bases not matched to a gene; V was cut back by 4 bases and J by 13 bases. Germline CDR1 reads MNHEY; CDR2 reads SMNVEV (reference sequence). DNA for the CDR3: TGTGCCAGCAGTTGGACAGGGATGGGTAGGCCCCTCCACTTT. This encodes CASSWTGMGRPLHF.

CDR3 protein: CASSKAGCDSKPQHF. DNA for the CDR3: TGTGCCAGCAGCAAAGCCGGTTGCGACAGTAAGCCCCAGCATTTT. This chain uses TRBV21-1 with TRBJ1-5; the table's D call of TRBD1 was not tested on the DNA. TRBV21-1 is shown as a pseudogene. This CDR3 is built from 15 residues.

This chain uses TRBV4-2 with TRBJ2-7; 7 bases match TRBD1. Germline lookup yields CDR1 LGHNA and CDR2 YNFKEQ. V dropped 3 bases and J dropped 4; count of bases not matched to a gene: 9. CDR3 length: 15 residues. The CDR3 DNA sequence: TGTGCCAGCAGCCAGGGACAGCTCCCCTTTTACGAGCAGTACTTC. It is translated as CASSQGQLPFYEQYF.